This is a list of T cell receptor beta chains from one sample in a study of blood T cell repertoires in COVID-19. Using immunoSEQ multiplex PCR, the repertoire was profiled, and TCRdb retains in-frame clones only, with some absent. The table shows approximately 130,000 clones, with 88% occurring only once. Material: peripheral blood. The source is a man in his fifties with acute or convalescent COVID-19. The CDR3 runs from the conserved cysteine through the conserved F or W.

V	J	CDR3
TRBV19	TRBJ2-7	CASSIRGTGGSYEQYF
TRBV3-1/TRBV3-2	TRBJ1-2	CASSPRASEVYTF
TRBV28	TRBJ2-2	CASKASGGWGTGELFF
TRBV29-1	TRBJ1-3	CSVEMGWGGEENTIYF
TRBV4-1	TRBJ1-5	CASSLVDSANQPQHF
TRBV9	TRBJ2-7	CASSVAPGGYEQYF
TRBV30	TRBJ1-5	CAWRGQGPWQPQHF
TRBV7-2	TRBJ2-5	CASSLGGLADQETQYF
TRBV3-1/TRBV3-2	TRBJ1-2	CASSHNRDYGYTF
TRBV11-2	TRBJ2-3	CASSSGLAGESTDTQYF